This TCR beta chain is drawn from a study of shared T cell receptors in the human thymus. V was cut by 4 bases and J by 3 bases, with 22 bases left in between. This CDR3 spans 17 amino acids. The germline V gene has CDR1 SGHNT and CDR2 YENEEA. Here immunoSEQ multiplex PCR was the method, and the copy in TCRdb shows in-frame clones only, minus some. Of about 500,000 clones in the sample, about four fifths were seen once. This same sample was also part of a study on human thymus T cells. As reported in that work: Gene usage for V and J segments appeared biased in thymic and blood repertoires. Related studies noted strongly shared thymic repertoires across unrelated people.

Sequenced: thymocytes. V gene TRBV11-3 combines with J gene TRBJ2-7, with D perhaps TRBD1 (6 bases). This clonotype was obtained from a boy in the first two years of life with a congenital heart defect. CDR3 coding DNA: TGTGCCAGCAGCTCAATAGGGGGACCCGCATTATTCTACGAGCAGTACTTC. Translation gives CASSSIGGPALFYEQYF.